These 15 T cell receptor beta chains came from one sample sequenced in a study of blood T cell repertoires in COVID-19. Clones were read by immunoSEQ multiplex PCR, and TCRdb kept only the in-frame ones, dropping some. The sample carries some 200,000 clones, approximately 78% recorded once. Source material: peripheral blood. These receptors were taken from a woman aged 70-85 years with COVID-19, enrolled during active disease.

The chain couples TRBV7-9 to TRBJ1-4, with TRBD1 as a possible D gene (6 bases). Trimming removed 3 bases at V and 8 bases at J, with 13 bases between. This CDR3 is built from 14 residues. The germline CDR1 and CDR2 sequences are SEHNR and FQNEAQ (reference sequence). In DNA, the CDR3 is TGTGCCAGCAGCTTGCAACAGGGAAACGAAAAACTGTTTTTT. Translation: CASSLQQGNEKLFF. Full variable domain (missing parts from reference TRBV7-9 and TRBJ1-4): DTGVSQNPRHKITKRGQNVTFRCDPISEHNRLYWYRQTLGQGPEFLTYFQNEAQLEKSRLLSDRFSAERPKGSFSTLEIQRTEQGDSAMYLCASSLQQGNEKLFFGSGTQLSVL.

The chain couples TRBV24-1 to TRBJ2-1, with 10 bases lining up with TRBD1. Germline lookup yields CDR1 KGHDR and CDR2 SFDVKD. J lost 0 bases, V lost 3 bases, and 7 bases had no gene match. The CDR3 runs to 18 residues. CDR3 region: CATSDPEGTGVSYNEQFF. The CDR3 DNA is TGTGCCACCAGTGATCCGGAGGGGACAGGGGTCTCCTACAATGAGCAGTTCTTC.

J is TRBJ1-4 and V is TRBV30; D perhaps matches TRBD1 (6 bases). With 4 bases removed from V and 2 bases from J, the gap between germline ends came to 11 bases. CDR3 length: 14 amino acids. Germline CDR1 reads GTSNPN; CDR2 reads SVGIG (reference sequence). For the CDR3, the DNA is TGTGCCTGGAACTCAGGGGCCACTAATGAAAAACTGTTTTTT. Amino acids: CAWNSGATNEKLFF.

The chain combines TRBV18 with TRBJ1-2, with a tentative D call TRBD1 (5 bases). Trimming shortened V by 2 bases and J by 3 bases, and 10 bases separated the two germline ends. This CDR3 comprises 14 residues. The V gene's germline CDR1 is KGHSH and CDR2 LQKENI. The CDR3 sequence is CASSPGVGDYGYTF. The CDR3 nucleotides are TGTGCCAGCTCACCAGGTGTAGGGGACTATGGCTACACCTTC.

V is TRBV24-1 and J is TRBJ1-4, with 10 bases that match TRBD1. The CDR3 covers 15 residues. Germline assignment: CDR1 KGHDR and CDR2 SFDVKD. The junction had 3 bases not matched to a gene; V was cut back by 3 bases and J by 6 bases. The CDR3 region has the DNA TGTGCCACCAGTGATCCCGGGACAGGGGATGAAAAACTGTTTTTT. Amino acids: CATSDPGTGDEKLFF.

V usage is TRBV5-8 and J usage is TRBJ1-2, with TRBD1 identical over 8 bases. Germline V CDR1 and CDR2: SGHTS, YDEGEE. The CDR3 consists of 17 residues. The trim removed 3 bases at V and 4 bases at J, leaving 14 bases unmatched. In DNA, the CDR3 is TGTGCCAGCAGCTCCTTAGGATATGGACAGGGAGTCTATGGCTACACCTTC. Protein sequence: CASSSLGYGQGVYGYTF. Based on the CDR3 plus reference TRBV5-8 and TRBJ1-2, the full variable domain is EAGVTQSPTHLIKTRGQQATLRCSPISGHTSVYWYQQALGLGLQFLLWYDEGEERNRGNFPPRFSGRQFPNYSSELNVNALELEDSALYLCASSSLGYGQGVYGYTFGSGTRLTVV.

The CDR3 bases are TGTGCCAGCACAACTATCGGAGGACCTACATTGTTAGGCTACACCTTC. As protein: CASTTIGGPTLLGYTF. This chain joins TRBV28 and TRBJ1-2; no clear D. This CDR3 contains 16 residues. CDR1 and CDR2 (germline): MDHEN, SYDVKM. V was pared by 7 bases and J by 8 bases, with 26 bases between.

The DNA of the CDR3 is TGTGCCAGCAGCTCTAAGGACAGTCACGGGGCAGATACGCAGTATTTT. This codes for CASSSKDSHGADTQYF. This chain uses TRBV5-4 with TRBJ2-3; tentatively, D is TRBD1 (6 bases). V was shortened by 3 bases and J by 4 bases, with 18 bases between the two germline ends. The CDR3 spans 16 residues. Germline loops: CDR1 SGHNT, CDR2 YYREEE (reference sequence).

V gene TRBV2 combines with J gene TRBJ2-7, with a weak D call TRBD2 (5 bases). Germline values: CDR1 SNHLY, CDR2 FYNNEI. The length of the CDR3 is 12 residues. V shed 3 bases and J shed 4 bases, with 7 bases lying between them. CDR3 sequence (DNA): TGTGCCAGCAGTGACGGGGAGTACGAGCAGTACTTC. Protein product: CASSDGEYEQYF. Supplemented by reference TRBV2 and TRBJ2-7, the full variable domain reads EPEVTQTPSHQVTQMGQEVILRCVPISNHLYFYWYRQILGQKVEFLVSFYNNEISEKSEIFDDQFSVERPDGSNFTLKIRSTKLEDSAMYFCASSDGEYEQYFGPGTRLTVT.

The J gene is TRBJ2-1, the V gene TRBV24-1, with a possible D match to TRBD2 (5 bases). Trimming pared 10 bases from V and 1 base from J, leaving 10 bases between. The CDR3 covers 13 residues. Germline V gene sequence: CDR1 KGHDR, CDR2 SFDVKD. CDR3 in amino acids: CATGSGSYNEQFF. In nucleotides, the CDR3 is TGTGCCACAGGGTCGGGGTCCTACAATGAGCAGTTCTTC.

Only one count was recorded for this clone. The sample has other DNA sequences that encode this CDR3 too. The rearrangement uses TRBV5-4 and TRBJ2-5; TRBD1 aligns across 9 bases. Germline CDR1 SGHNT, CDR2 YYREEE (reference sequence). The CDR3 is 14 residues long. Trimming took 3 bases from V and 5 from J; bases not matched to a gene: 5. CDR3 sequence reads: CASSSPGQGETQYF. The CDR3 DNA reads as TGTGCCAGCAGCTCACCGGGACAGGGTGAGACCCAGTACTTC.

This clone has a single count. The junction departs from the called germline gene at one end, perhaps through a read error. The chain links TRBV19 to TRBJ2-1; TRBD2 agrees at 7 bases. This CDR3 contains 15 residues. Germline assignment: CDR1 LNHDA and CDR2 SQIVND (reference sequence). This CDR3 is CASSMGGRSFNEQFF. In DNA form, the CDR3 reads TGTGCCAGTAGTATGGGCGGGAGATCCTTCAATGAGCAGTTCTTC.

The table lists this clone with a count of one. This sequence joins TRBV9 and TRBJ2-7, with a weak D call TRBD2 (5 bases). With 5 bases removed from V and 2 bases from J, the gap between germline ends came to 14 bases. The CDR3 has 14 residues. Germline CDR1 and CDR2: SGDLS and YYNGEE. The CDR3 spells CASSKGGDAYEQYF. CDR3 bases: TGTGCCAGCAGTAAAGGAGGCGACGCCTACGAGCAGTACTTC.

This clone came up a few times. The chain is built from TRBV7-9 and TRBJ2-2; 8 bases are shared with TRBD1. Germline CDR1 SEHNR, CDR2 FQNEAQ (reference sequence). The CDR3 contains 15 residues. V lost 4 bases, J lost 5 bases, and 6 bases stayed unmatched. For the CDR3, the DNA is TGTGCCAGCAGCTCTCAGGGGGCGACTACCGGGGAGCTGTTTTTT. Translating it yields CASSSQGATTGELFF.

CDR3 loop: CASRNTGGFYEQYF. CDR3 bases: TGTGCCAGCAGAAATACAGGGGGATTCTACGAGCAGTACTTC. The chain couples TRBV28 to TRBJ2-7; 8 nucleotides match TRBD1. Germline values: CDR1 MDHEN, CDR2 SYDVKM. J lost 3 bases, V lost 6 bases, and 7 bases had no gene match. The CDR3 covers 14 residues. The whole variable domain, remainder taken from reference TRBV28 and TRBJ2-7, is DVKVTQSSRYLVKRTGEKVFLECVQDMDHENMFWYRQDPGLGLRLIYFSYDVKMKEKGDIPEGYSVSREKKERFSLILESASTNQTSMYLCASRNTGGFYEQYFGPGTRLTVT.